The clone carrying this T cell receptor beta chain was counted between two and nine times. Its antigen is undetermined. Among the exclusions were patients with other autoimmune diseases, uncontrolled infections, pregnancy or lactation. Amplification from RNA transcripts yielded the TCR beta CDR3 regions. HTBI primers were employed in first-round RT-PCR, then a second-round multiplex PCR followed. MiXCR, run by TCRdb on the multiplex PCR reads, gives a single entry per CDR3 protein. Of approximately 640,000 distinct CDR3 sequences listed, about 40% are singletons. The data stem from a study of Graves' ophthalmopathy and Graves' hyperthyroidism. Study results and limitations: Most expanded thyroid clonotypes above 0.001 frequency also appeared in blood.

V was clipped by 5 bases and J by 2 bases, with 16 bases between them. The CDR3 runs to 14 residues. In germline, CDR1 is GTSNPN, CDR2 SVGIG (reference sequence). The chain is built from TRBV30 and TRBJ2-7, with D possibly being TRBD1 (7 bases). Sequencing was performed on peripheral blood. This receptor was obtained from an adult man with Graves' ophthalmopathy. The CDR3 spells CAWSAGTATYEQYF. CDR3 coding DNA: TGTGCCTGGTCCGCGGGGACAGCGACCTACGAGCAGTACTTC.